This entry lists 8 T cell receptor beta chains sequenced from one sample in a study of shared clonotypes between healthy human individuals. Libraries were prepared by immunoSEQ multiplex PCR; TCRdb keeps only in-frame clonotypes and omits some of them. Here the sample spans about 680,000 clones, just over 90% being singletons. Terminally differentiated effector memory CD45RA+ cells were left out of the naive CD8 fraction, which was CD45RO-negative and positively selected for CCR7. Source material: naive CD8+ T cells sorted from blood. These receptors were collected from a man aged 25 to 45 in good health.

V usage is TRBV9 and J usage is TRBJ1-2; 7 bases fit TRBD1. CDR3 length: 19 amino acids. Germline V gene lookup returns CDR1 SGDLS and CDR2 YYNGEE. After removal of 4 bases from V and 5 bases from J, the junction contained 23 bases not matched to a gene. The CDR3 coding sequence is TGTGCCAGCAGCTCGCAGGGGGGCAGGGTCGGAGCGCGGACTTATGGCTACACCTTC. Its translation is CASSSQGGRVGARTYGYTF.

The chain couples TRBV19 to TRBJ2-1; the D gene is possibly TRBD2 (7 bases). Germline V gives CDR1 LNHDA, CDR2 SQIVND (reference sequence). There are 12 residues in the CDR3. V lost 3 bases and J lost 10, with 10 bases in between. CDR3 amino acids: CASSIPGGEQFF. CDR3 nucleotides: TGTGCCAGTAGTATCCCGGGGGGCGAGCAGTTCTTC.

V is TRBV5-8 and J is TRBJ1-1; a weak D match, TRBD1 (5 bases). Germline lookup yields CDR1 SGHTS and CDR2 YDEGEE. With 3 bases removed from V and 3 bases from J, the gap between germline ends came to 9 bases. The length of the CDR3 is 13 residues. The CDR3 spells CASSWDGDTEAFF. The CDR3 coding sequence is TGTGCCAGCAGCTGGGACGGAGACACTGAAGCTTTCTTT. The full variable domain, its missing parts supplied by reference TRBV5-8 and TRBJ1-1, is EAGVTQSPTHLIKTRGQQATLRCSPISGHTSVYWYQQALGLGLQFLLWYDEGEERNRGNFPPRFSGRQFPNYSSELNVNALELEDSALYLCASSWDGDTEAFFGQGTRLTVV.

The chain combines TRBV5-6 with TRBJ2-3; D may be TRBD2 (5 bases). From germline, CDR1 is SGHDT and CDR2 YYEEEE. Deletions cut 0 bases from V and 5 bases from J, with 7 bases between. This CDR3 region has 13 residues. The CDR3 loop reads CASSLGSEDTQYF. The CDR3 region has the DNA TGTGCCAGCAGCTTGGGTAGCGAAGATACGCAGTATTTT.

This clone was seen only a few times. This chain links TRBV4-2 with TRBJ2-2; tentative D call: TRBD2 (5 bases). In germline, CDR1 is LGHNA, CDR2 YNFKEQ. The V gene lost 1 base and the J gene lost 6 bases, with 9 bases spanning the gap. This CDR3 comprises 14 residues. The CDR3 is CASSQVLAAGELFF. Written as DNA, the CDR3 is TGTGCCAGCAGCCAAGTCCTAGCAGCCGGGGAGCTGTTTTTT.

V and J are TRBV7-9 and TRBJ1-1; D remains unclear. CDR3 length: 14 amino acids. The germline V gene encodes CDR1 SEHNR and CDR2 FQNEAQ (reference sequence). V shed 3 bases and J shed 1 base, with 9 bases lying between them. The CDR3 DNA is TGTGCCAGCAGCTTGTGGTCCCCGAACACTGAAGCTTTCTTT. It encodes CASSLWSPNTEAFF.

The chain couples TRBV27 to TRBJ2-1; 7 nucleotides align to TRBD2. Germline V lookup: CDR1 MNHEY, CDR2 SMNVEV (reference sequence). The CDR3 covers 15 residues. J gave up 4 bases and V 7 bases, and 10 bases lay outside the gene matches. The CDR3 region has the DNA TGTGCCAGCACACCCTACTGGGGGGGGTACAATGAGCAGTTCTTC. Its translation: CASTPYWGGYNEQFF.

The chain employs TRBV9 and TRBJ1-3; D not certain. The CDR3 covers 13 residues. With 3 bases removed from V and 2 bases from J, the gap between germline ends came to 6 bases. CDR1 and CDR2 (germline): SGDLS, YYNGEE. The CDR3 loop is CASSARTGNTIYF. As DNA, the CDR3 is TGTGCCAGCAGCGCCAGGACTGGAAACACCATATATTTT.